The 32 T cell receptor beta chains below come from one sample, sequenced in a study of cytomegalovirus exposure and HLA in healthy donors. PCR was performed using 60 Vbeta and 13 Jbeta primers. TCRdb's copy holds only in-frame clones and misses some; the assay was immunoSEQ multiplex PCR. The sample holds about 120,000 clones, around three quarters seen once. Sequenced input: PBMCs. All receptors come from a woman aged 50 to 60 in good health and CMV-seronegative.

The J gene is TRBJ1-1, the V gene TRBV29-1; D is possibly TRBD1 (5 bases). Trimming shortened V by 7 bases and J by 3 bases, and 15 bases separated the two germline ends. This CDR3 region has 13 residues. Germline loops: CDR1 SQVTM, CDR2 ANQGSEA. The chain's CDR3 is CSGARGGDTEAFF. CDR3 coding DNA: TGCAGCGGGGCTAGGGGCGGGGACACTGAAGCTTTCTTT. Full variable domain (outside the CDR3, taken from reference TRBV29-1 and TRBJ1-1): SAVISQKPSRDICQRGTSLTIQCQVDSQVTMMFWYRQQPGQSLTLIATANQGSEATYESGFVIDKFPISRPNLTFSTLTVSNMSPEDSSIYLCSGARGGDTEAFFGQGTRLTVV.

The rearrangement uses TRBV7-9 and TRBJ2-3; D might be TRBD1 (7 bases). This CDR3 is 15 amino acids long. Germline V gene data show CDR1 as SEHNR and CDR2 as FQNEAQ (reference sequence). V was pared by 1 base and J by 5 bases, with 13 bases between. The DNA for the CDR3 is TGTGCCAGCAGCTTAGAGGGCAGGGGGGAAGATACGCAGTATTTT. Protein sequence: CASSLEGRGEDTQYF.

The chain combines TRBV19 with TRBJ2-1; maybe TRBD1 (5 bases). This CDR3 has 16 residues. Germline values: CDR1 LNHDA, CDR2 SQIVND (reference sequence). V was clipped by 4 bases and J by 5 bases, with 18 bases between them. The CDR3 loop reads CASSTLDRTLNNEQFF. CDR3 DNA sequence: TGTGCCAGTAGTACCCTAGACAGAACTCTAAACAATGAGCAGTTCTTC.

The chain combines TRBV6-5 with TRBJ1-3; 7 bases agree with TRBD1. CDR1 is MNHEY, CDR2 SVGAGI, per germline. The trim removed 2 bases at V and 2 bases at J, leaving 0 bases unmatched. The CDR3 consists of 14 residues. The CDR3 spells CASSYDRAGNTIYF. The CDR3 DNA follows: TGTGCCAGCAGTTACGACAGGGCTGGAAACACCATATATTTT.

The chain is built from TRBV21-1 and TRBJ1-5; the tabulated D call, TRBD1, remains unverified against the DNA. TRBV21-1 counts as a pseudogene. The length of the CDR3 is 20 residues. For the CDR3, the DNA is TGTGCCAGCAGCAAAGGCCCCGCCCCCCACAGGCACTATAGCAATCAGCCCCAGCATTTT. It codes for CASSKGPAPHRHYSNQPQHF.

The CDR3 spells CASSVVGAGTTDTQYF. The CDR3 bases are TGTGCCAGCAGCGTAGTGGGAGCGGGAACCACAGATACGCAGTATTTT. The chain couples TRBV9 to TRBJ2-3; the match to TRBD2 covers 7 bases. V shed 0 bases and J 2 bases; nucleotides not matched to a gene: 6. This CDR3 spans 16 amino acids. CDR1 is SGDLS, CDR2 YYNGEE, per germline. Together with reference TRBV9 and TRBJ2-3, the CDR3 gives the full variable domain: DSGVTQTPKHLITATGQRVTLRCSPRSGDLSVYWYQQSLDQGLQFLIQYYNGEERAKGNILERFSAQQFPDLHSELNLSSLELGDSALYFCASSVVGAGTTDTQYFGPGTRLTVL.

CDR3 amino acids: CASSEIGTGLLEQYF. In DNA form, the CDR3 reads TGTGCCAGCAGTGAGATCGGGACAGGGCTTCTCGAGCAGTACTTC. V gene TRBV6-1 combines with J gene TRBJ2-7; 9 nucleotides align to TRBD1. Germline V lookup: CDR1 MNHNS, CDR2 SASEGT. The CDR3 sequence is 15 residues long. The trim removed 3 bases at V and 6 bases at J, leaving 9 bases unmatched.

DNA for the CDR3: TGTGCCAGCCAAACACGAAACCAAGAGACCCAGTACTTC. As protein: CASQTRNQETQYF. This chain links TRBV6-5 with TRBJ2-5; D gene unclear. V was shortened by 8 bases and J by 0 bases, with 10 bases between the two germline ends. The CDR3 length is 13 residues. Germline V CDR1 and CDR2: MNHEY, SVGAGI.

This chain connects TRBV5-6 to TRBJ2-1; TRBD1 might be the D (7 bases). V shed 2 bases and J shed 6 bases, with 15 bases lying between them. Per the germline V gene, CDR1 is SGHDT and CDR2 is YYEEEE. The CDR3 is made up of 15 amino acids. The CDR3 DNA is TGTGCCAGCAGCTTCTTGTCAGGGGGACTCAATGAGCAGTTCTTC. It specifies CASSFLSGGLNEQFF.

This clone came up once. V gene TRBV7-3 combines with J gene TRBJ2-2, with 7 bases identical to TRBD2. V was clipped by 5 bases and J by 5 bases; unmatched bases: 8. The CDR3 loop spans 15 amino acids. From germline, CDR1 is SGHTA and CDR2 FQGTGA. The CDR3 DNA reads as TGTGCCAGCAGCCCCTCGGTGCGGGGGACCGGGGAGCTGTTTTTT. This encodes CASSPSVRGTGELFF.

V is TRBV6-1 and J is TRBJ2-6, with a tentative D call TRBD1 (5 bases). Germline loops: CDR1 MNHNS, CDR2 SASEGT. The CDR3 sequence is 14 residues long. The V end lost 2 bases, the J end lost 10 bases, and 12 bases lay between the germline ends. The CDR3 reads CASSELVGVNVLTF. The CDR3 coding sequence is TGTGCCAGCAGTGAACTGGTAGGGGTAAACGTCCTGACTTTC.

The V call is TRBV27, the J call TRBJ2-3; the D is unclear. CDR1 and CDR2 from the germline V gene are MNHEY and SMNVEV (reference sequence). V shed 2 bases and J shed 0 bases, with 9 bases lying between them. The CDR3 sequence is 15 residues long. This CDR3 reads CASSLRARSTDTQYF. CDR3 DNA sequence: TGTGCCAGCAGTTTACGCGCCAGGAGCACAGATACGCAGTATTTT.

Only one count was recorded for this clone. This chain connects TRBV28 to TRBJ2-7, with 9 bases matching TRBD2. The junction had 14 bases not matched to a gene; V was cut back by 1 base and J by 1 base. In germline, CDR1 is MDHEN, CDR2 SYDVKM. CDR3 length: 19 residues. This CDR3 is CASSLFPGVGLALSYEQYF. The CDR3 DNA reads TGTGCCAGCAGTTTATTCCCAGGTGTGGGACTAGCACTGTCCTACGAGCAGTACTTC.

This chain connects TRBV28 to TRBJ1-2; 7 bases agree with TRBD1. V was clipped by 7 bases and J by 4 bases; unmatched bases: 9. The CDR3 is 14 residues long. CDR1 is MDHEN, CDR2 SYDVKM, per germline. The CDR3 DNA is TGTGCCAGCATTTCCCACACAGGGGCCTATGGCTACACCTTC. Its translation: CASISHTGAYGYTF.

V is TRBV7-3 and J is TRBJ2-3; D perhaps matches TRBD1 (6 bases). With 5 bases removed from V and 1 base from J, the gap between germline ends came to 22 bases. From germline, CDR1 is SGHTA and CDR2 FQGTGA. CDR3 size: 18 residues. The CDR3 loop reads CASSVKPYAGAGTDTQYF. The CDR3, as DNA: TGTGCCAGCAGCGTTAAACCTTACGCAGGGGCGGGCACAGATACGCAGTATTTT.

V and J are TRBV6-5 and TRBJ2-3; D is undetermined. Germline V gene sequence: CDR1 MNHEY, CDR2 SVGAGI. Trimming removed 8 bases at V and 6 bases at J, with 9 bases between. The CDR3 covers 11 residues. The CDR3 nucleotides read TGTGCCAGCCGTGGTGAGGATACGCAGTATTTT. It translates to CASRGEDTQYF.

The sample holds a few counts of this clone. The chain couples TRBV30 to TRBJ1-5; D possibly corresponds to TRBD1 (5 bases). V was cut by 4 bases and J by 0 bases, with 10 bases left in between. The CDR3 has 14 residues. Germline V gene sequence: CDR1 GTSNPN, CDR2 SVGIG (reference sequence). As DNA, the CDR3 is TGTGCCTGGAATGATCAGGGTAGCAATCAGCCCCAGCATTTT. Amino acids: CAWNDQGSNQPQHF.

The rearrangement links TRBV27 to TRBJ2-7; possible D gene TRBD1, 6 bases. Between the trimmed V and J ends, which lost 0 bases and 2 bases, there was a span of 14 bases. The V gene's germline CDR1 is MNHEY and CDR2 SMNVEV (reference sequence). The length of the CDR3 is 16 residues. CDR3 sequence: CASSLSTGEYTYEQYF. The CDR3 bases are TGTGCCAGCAGTTTATCGACAGGAGAGTATACCTACGAGCAGTACTTC.

This clone was detected a few times. The chain joins TRBV7-2 to TRBJ2-4, with D possibly being TRBD1 (6 bases). Trimming left V 1 base short and J 7 bases short, with 14 bases between. Germline CDR1 reads SGHTA; CDR2 reads FQGNSA. This CDR3 comprises 15 residues. In DNA, the CDR3 is TGTGCCAGCAGCTTAGTTCAGGACAGAGGGAACATTCAGTACTTC. Translation gives CASSLVQDRGNIQYF.

The V call is TRBV14, the J call TRBJ2-7; 10 bases are a match to TRBD2. The germline CDR1 and CDR2 sequences are SGHDN and FVKESK. The CDR3 runs 19 residues. V dropped 0 bases and J dropped 5; count of bases not matched to a gene: 16. The CDR3, as DNA: TGTGCCAGCAGCCAAGAGGGTCCGGCTAGCGGGAGTTTGGGGAACGAGCAGTACTTC. It codes for CASSQEGPASGSLGNEQYF.

As for this clone: The junction departs from germline at one end; a sequencing error may be responsible. The V call is TRBV7-7, the J call TRBJ2-3, with TRBD1 as a possible D gene (6 bases). There are 15 residues in the CDR3. CDR1 is SSHAT and CDR2 is FNYEAQ in the germline V gene (reference sequence). CDR3 amino acids: CASSPGTQRTDTRYF. CDR3 coding DNA: TGTGCCAGCAGCCCCGGGACGCAACGGACAGATACGCGGTATTTT.

The J gene is TRBJ2-1, the V gene TRBV5-1, with a possible D match to TRBD2 (6 bases). Germline lookup yields CDR1 SGHRS and CDR2 YFSETQ. The CDR3 length is 15 residues. Trimming cost V 0 bases and J 9 bases, with 16 bases left between them. The chain's CDR3 is CASSLAGQRAGEQFF. The CDR3 DNA reads TGCGCCAGCAGCTTGGCCGGTCAGCGGGCGGGTGAGCAGTTCTTC.

V is TRBV18 and J is TRBJ2-5; weak D call: TRBD1 (6 bases). Trimming cost V 2 bases and J 1 base, with 8 bases left between them. This CDR3 comprises 14 residues. In germline, CDR1 is KGHSH, CDR2 LQKENI. The CDR3 nucleotides are TGTGCCAGCTCACCAGGGGGCAGCCAAGAGACCCAGTACTTC. Translation: CASSPGGSQETQYF.

CDR3 nucleotide sequence: TGTGCCAGCAGCGTAACTAGCGCTAGCACAGATACGCAGTATTTT. Translated: CASSVTSASTDTQYF. J is TRBJ2-3 and V is TRBV9; 7 bases match TRBD2. This CDR3 comprises 15 residues. The germline V gene encodes CDR1 SGDLS and CDR2 YYNGEE. J gave up 0 bases and V 1 base, and 2 bases lay outside the gene matches. Using reference TRBV9 and TRBJ2-3 for the parts outside the CDR3, the full variable domain is DSGVTQTPKHLITATGQRVTLRCSPRSGDLSVYWYQQSLDQGLQFLIQYYNGEERAKGNILERFSAQQFPDLHSELNLSSLELGDSALYFCASSVTSASTDTQYFGPGTRLTVL.

This CDR3 reads CASSLTGPGTEAFF. The CDR3 DNA is TGTGCCAGCAGCTTGACAGGGCCCGGCACTGAAGCTTTCTTT. The chain carries TRBV7-8 and TRBJ1-1, with 7 bases that match TRBD1. CDR1 and CDR2 (germline): SGHVS, FQNEAQ. This CDR3 has 14 residues. V shed 3 bases, J shed 4 bases, and the junction held 5 bases outside the gene matches.

The genes are TRBV28 and TRBJ2-4; TRBD1 matches 10 bases. CDR3 length equals 15 residues. The V and J ends lost 6 bases and 6 bases, in that order; junction bases with no gene match: 8. Per germline, CDR1 MDHEN and CDR2 SYDVKM. The CDR3 nucleotides read TGTGCCAGCAGGGGCGGACAGGGGGAGCGAAACATTCAGTACTTC. Protein: CASRGGQGERNIQYF.

The chain is built from TRBV10-3 and TRBJ2-3; TRBD2 matches 10 bases. Germline CDR1 reads ENHRY; CDR2 reads SYGVKD. This CDR3 spans 15 amino acids. V lost 2 bases, J lost 5 bases, and 4 bases stayed unmatched. CDR3 DNA sequence: TGTGCCATCAGTGAGAATGTAGCGGGGGGAGATACGCAGTATTTT. Its translation is CAISENVAGGDTQYF.

The chain is built from TRBV4-3 and TRBJ2-7; TRBD2 matches at 8 bases. The V and J ends lost 0 bases and 0 bases, in that order; junction bases with no gene match: 7. This CDR3 region has 17 residues. Germline V gene data show CDR1 as LGHNA and CDR2 as YSLEER. The CDR3 spells CASSQEATREGSYEQYF. DNA for the CDR3: TGCGCCAGCAGCCAAGAGGCAACACGGGAGGGCTCCTACGAGCAGTACTTC.

The V gene is TRBV7-9, the J gene TRBJ2-7; D is perhaps TRBD2 (5 bases). V gave up 0 bases and J gave up 3 bases, with 6 bases separating them. The germline V gene encodes CDR1 SEHNR and CDR2 FQNEAQ (reference sequence). This CDR3 contains 13 residues. The DNA for the CDR3 is TGTGCCAGCAGCTTAGCAGGGAGCTACGAGCAGTACTTC. Residues: CASSLAGSYEQYF.

This rearrangement joins TRBV29-1 to TRBJ2-7; 8 nucleotides agree with TRBD1. The CDR3 is 14 residues long. V lost 3 bases, J lost 7 bases, and 11 bases stayed unmatched. Looked up from germline, CDR1 is SQVTM and CDR2 is ANQGSEA. The CDR3 sequence is CSVDYGQGFEEQYF. CDR3 DNA sequence: TGCAGCGTTGATTACGGACAGGGTTTTGAGGAGCAGTACTTC.

This chain links TRBV9 with TRBJ2-1, with 8 bases that match TRBD2. The CDR3 has 15 amino acids. Germline CDR1 reads SGDLS; CDR2 reads YYNGEE. V shed 0 bases, J shed 4 bases, and the junction held 3 bases outside the gene matches. The CDR3 DNA reads as TGTGCCAGCAGCGTAGCTAGCGGGCCTTACAATGAGCAGTTCTTC. Protein sequence: CASSVASGPYNEQFF.

The chain couples TRBV23-1 to TRBJ2-3; D possibly corresponds to TRBD2 (7 bases). TRBV23-1 is an ORF; its function is uncertain. V gave up 2 bases and J gave up 2 bases, with 23 bases separating them. The CDR3 loop spans 19 amino acids. The CDR3 region has the DNA TGCGCCAGCAGTCAAAGGGGGACGGAGGCTAGCGGAGCCACAGATACGCAGTATTTT. It translates to CASSQRGTEASGATDTQYF.